The 28 T cell receptor beta chains listed next were all sequenced from one sample in a study of post-analysis software for immune sequencing data. No antigen is known for these receptors. Overall study results and limits: Patients carried roughly 5 TRBV segments more frequently than controls did, and TRBV5-6, TRBV5-1 and TRBV20-1 were among them.

Unique molecular identifiers tagged the TCR beta cDNA libraries. TCRdb analysed the PCR reads with MiXCR anew, one entry per CDR3 protein. Found here are under 650,000 distinct CDR3 sequences, about 40% of them singletons; the top ten hold over 1.5%. Specimen: blood. The receptors shown here come from a girl between 5 and 17 years old with multiple sclerosis.

There are a few counts of this clonotype. As DNA, the CDR3 is TGTGCCAGCAGCTTGACAGCGGGAGGGGGCGACGAGCAGTACTTC. The encoded protein is CASSLTAGGGDEQYF. V usage is TRBV6-6 and J usage is TRBJ2-7; 10 bases are a match to TRBD2. Trimming took 6 bases from V and 5 from J; bases not matched to a gene: 10. This CDR3 has 15 amino acids. Germline values: CDR1 MNHNY, CDR2 SVGAGI (reference sequence).

Only a few counts were recorded for this clonotype. V usage is TRBV12-3 or TRBV12-4 and J usage is TRBJ1-2; D is unclear. The CDR3 extends over 13 amino acids. The V end was cut by 3 bases, the J end by 8 bases, with 13 bases between. CDR3 region: CASSLSVKDGYTF. For the CDR3, the DNA is TGTGCCAGCAGTTTGAGCGTAAAGGACGGCTACACCTTC.

The rearrangement joins TRBV11-2 to TRBJ2-1; D may be TRBD2 (7 bases). CDR1 SGHAT and CDR2 FQNNGV come from the germline V gene. Trimming pared 5 bases from V and 0 bases from J, leaving 14 bases between. This CDR3 has 16 residues. The CDR3, as DNA: TGTGCCAGCAGCCCGGGGGGCGCTCTCTCCTACAATGAGCAGTTCTTC. Protein: CASSPGGALSYNEQFF.

There are a few counts of this clonotype. Written as DNA, the CDR3 is TGTGCCAGCGCCCGATCTACAGGAACCTACGAGCAGTACTTC. Translation gives CASARSTGTYEQYF. This chain joins TRBV12-3 or TRBV12-4 and TRBJ2-7; the D gene is possibly TRBD1 (5 bases). This CDR3 spans 14 amino acids. Between the trimmed V and J ends, which lost 8 bases and 2 bases, there was a span of 16 bases.

This clonotype occurred a few times. This sequence joins TRBV4-1 and TRBJ2-1; D might be TRBD1 (6 bases). V lost 5 bases and J 9 bases, leaving 17 bases between the germline ends. The CDR3 runs 14 residues. CDR1 and CDR2 from the germline V gene are MGHRA and YSYEKL. In DNA form, the CDR3 reads TGCGCCAGCAGCTTGAAAGATGGGGGCTCTGAGCAGTTCTTC. Amino acids: CASSLKDGGSEQFF.

V and J are TRBV7-2 and TRBJ2-7; no reliable D call. The DNA end is a closer match to TRBJ2-5, so the J assignment may be wrong. Per germline, CDR1 SGHTA and CDR2 FQGNSA. This CDR3 region has 13 residues. The DNA of the CDR3 is TGTGCCAGCAGCTCCCCCCGAGAGGAGACCCAGTACTTC. It codes for CASSSPREETQYF.

This clonotype was recorded a few times. One end of the junction varies from germline; a read error may be responsible. The rearrangement links TRBV7-2 to TRBJ2-5; 9 bases line up with TRBD1. There are 14 residues in the CDR3. Germline CDR1 is SGHTA and CDR2 is FQGNSA. The CDR3 DNA follows: TGTGCCAGCAGTTTAGAGACAGGGGGAGAGACCCAGTACTTC. This translates into CASSLETGGETQYF.

This chain links TRBV14 with TRBJ2-1; no definite D call. The CDR3 length is 18 residues. Per germline, CDR1 SGHDN and CDR2 FVKESK. Trimming shortened V by 0 bases and J by 0 bases, and 15 bases separated the two germline ends. The CDR3 region has the DNA TGTGCCAGCAGCCAAGATCGGATGGCTGTGAGCTCCTACAATGAGCAGTTCTTC. Protein sequence: CASSQDRMAVSSYNEQFF.

This chain connects TRBV7-9 to TRBJ2-5; 12 bases are a match to TRBD2. V was pared by 5 bases and J by 11 bases, with 18 bases of the junction left unmatched. Germline V gene data show CDR1 as SEHNR and CDR2 as FQNEAQ (reference sequence). This CDR3 comprises 17 residues. CDR3 sequence: CASSILAGGHFNNEQYF. The CDR3 region has the DNA TGTGCCAGCAGCATACTAGCGGGAGGCCACTTTAACAATGAGCAGTACTTC. Together with reference TRBV7-9 and TRBJ2-5, the CDR3 gives the full variable domain: DTGVSQNPRHKITKRGQNVTFRCDPISEHNRLYWYRQTLGQGPEFLTYFQNEAQLEKSRLLSDRFSAERPKGSFSTLEIQRTEQGDSAMYLCASSILAGGHFNNEQYFGPGTRLLVL.

V gene TRBV7-2 combines with J gene TRBJ2-2; a possible D gene is TRBD2 (7 bases). From germline, CDR1 is SGHTA and CDR2 FQGNSA. This CDR3 is 15 amino acids long. With 10 bases removed from V and 4 bases from J, the gap between germline ends came to 19 bases. The DNA for the CDR3 is TGTGCCACTCATACGGGGGGCTTGGCCACCGGGGAGCTGTTTTTT. As protein: CATHTGGLATGELFF.

As regards this clonotype: A much larger clonotype is one base distant, so this may be a read error. V is TRBV7-2 and J is TRBJ1-4; no firm D call. This CDR3 is 11 amino acids long. Germline V gene data show CDR1 as SGHTA and CDR2 as FQGNSA. V was cut by 2 bases and J by 8 bases, with 3 bases left in between. CDR3 DNA: TGTGCCAGCAGCTTAAAAGAAAAACTGTTTTTT. This encodes CASSLKEKLFF.

The rearrangement joins TRBV12-3 or TRBV12-4 to TRBJ2-3, with D possibly being TRBD2 (5 bases). This CDR3 region has 15 residues. V gave up 7 bases and J gave up 2 bases, with 16 bases separating them. DNA of the CDR3: TGTGCCAGCACTACGACCCGGGGTAACACAGATACGCAGTATTTT. Translating it yields CASTTTRGNTDTQYF.

In this sample, this clonotype turned up a few times. The V gene is TRBV7-9, the J gene TRBJ1-2, with TRBD1 as a possible D gene (5 bases). The length of the CDR3 is 15 residues. V was shortened by 3 bases and J by 4 bases, with 15 bases between the two germline ends. Germline V gene sequence: CDR1 SEHNR, CDR2 FQNEAQ (reference sequence). CDR3 amino acids: CASSLTAAFLYGYTF. The CDR3 DNA follows: TGTGCCAGCAGCTTGACAGCAGCCTTCCTCTATGGCTACACCTTC.

This clonotype was detected once. This rearrangement joins TRBV5-1 to TRBJ2-1; D is unclear. V was cut by 2 bases and J by 1 base, with 10 bases left in between. The CDR3 covers 15 residues. Germline CDR1 SGHRS, CDR2 YFSETQ. This CDR3 reads CASSLRVRSYNEQFF. The CDR3 DNA reads TGCGCCAGCAGCTTAAGGGTAAGGTCCTACAATGAGCAGTTCTTC.

This clonotype was counted only a few times. The CDR3 coding sequence is TGCAGCGTTGCCCCAGCGGGGGTAAGAGAGACCCAGTACTTC. Amino acids: CSVAPAGVRETQYF. The chain recombines TRBV29-1 with TRBJ2-5; TRBD2 matches at 8 bases. Germline V gene sequence: CDR1 SQVTM, CDR2 ANQGSEA. The CDR3 contains 14 residues. V dropped 4 bases and J dropped 4; count of bases not matched to a gene: 8.

This clonotype was observed a handful of times. CDR3 nucleotides: TGTGCCAGCAGCTCTTCCGGACGGGACGGGAACTCCTACGAGCAGTACTTC. Translated: CASSSSGRDGNSYEQYF. This chain joins TRBV3-1 and TRBJ2-7; TRBD1 or TRBD2 may be the D gene (5 bases each). The germline V gene has CDR1 LGHDT and CDR2 YNNKEL (reference sequence). The V gene lost 5 bases and the J gene lost 0 bases, with 20 bases spanning the gap. This CDR3 is 17 amino acids long.

Remarks on this clonotype: A junction end diverges from the germline sequence, so it may reflect a read error. The rearrangement links TRBV20-1 to TRBJ2-1; 11 bases agree with TRBD2. Germline V gene lookup returns CDR1 DFQATT and CDR2 SNEGSKA (reference sequence). This CDR3 spans 14 amino acids. The CDR3: CSAPGLAGYNKQFF. As DNA, the CDR3 is TGCAGTGCTCCAGGACTAGCGGGCTACAATAAGCAGTTCTTC.

This clonotype was observed a few times. CDR3 bases: TGCAGCGTTGAATGGGGACAGGGCTCCAATGAGCAGTTCTTC. It translates to CSVEWGQGSNEQFF. V is TRBV29-1 and J is TRBJ2-1, with TRBD1 identical over 9 bases. The V and J ends lost 2 bases and 6 bases, in that order; junction bases with no gene match: 5. The CDR3 runs 14 residues. CDR1 and CDR2 (germline): SQVTM, ANQGSEA.

This clonotype appeared many times. V and J are TRBV29-1 and TRBJ1-2, with D possibly matching TRBD1 (5 bases). Germline V gives CDR1 SQVTM, CDR2 ANQGSEA. The V gene lost 5 bases and the J gene lost 1 base, with 11 bases spanning the gap. The CDR3 contains 13 residues. Here the CDR3 DNA reads TGCAGCGTTCGTTACAGGAGTAACTATGGCTACACCTTC. This gives the protein CSVRYRSNYGYTF.

This clonotype has only a few counts. The V and J genes are TRBV25-1 and TRBJ1-4; no clear D gene. V lost 10 bases, J lost 10 bases, and 13 bases lay in between. Germline V lookup: CDR1 MGHDK, CDR2 SYGVNS. The CDR3 contains 11 residues. The CDR3 protein is CAISIGGKLFF. The CDR3 region has the DNA TGTGCCATATCGATCGGAGGAAAACTGTTTTTT.

The V gene is TRBV5-1, the J gene TRBJ2-5; 9 bases map to TRBD1. In germline, CDR1 is SGHRS, CDR2 YFSETQ. This CDR3 region has 14 residues. Trimming at V came to 4 bases and at J to 4 bases, leaving 5 bases not matched to a gene. CDR3 sequence reads: CASSTSDRGETQYF. CDR3 DNA sequence: TGCGCCAGCAGCACCTCGGACAGGGGAGAGACCCAGTACTTC. The full variable domain, its missing parts supplied by reference TRBV5-1 and TRBJ2-5, is KAGVTQTPRYLIKTRGQQVTLSCSPISGHRSVSWYQQTPGQGLQFLFEYFSETQRNKGNFPGRFSGRQFSNSRSEMNVSTLELGDSALYLCASSTSDRGETQYFGPGTRLLVL.

Concerning this clonotype: At one boundary the junction diverges from the germline segment, which might be a read error. The J gene is TRBJ2-5, the V gene TRBV7-9; TRBD1 or TRBD2 may be the D gene (5 bases each). The CDR3 totals 13 residues. Germline loops: CDR1 SEHNR, CDR2 FQNEAQ (reference sequence). The CDR3 DNA reads TGTGCCGGCAGCTCGGGGACGGAAGAGACCCAGTACTTC. Translation: CAGSSGTEETQYF.

This clonotype was counted only a few times. The V call is TRBV20-1, the J call TRBJ2-7; the D gene is possibly TRBD2 (5 bases). V gave up 3 bases and J gave up 2 bases, with 11 bases separating them. The CDR3 contains 13 residues. Looked up from germline, CDR1 is DFQATT and CDR2 is SNEGSKA (reference sequence). This CDR3 is CSARRDLAYEQYF. As DNA, the CDR3 is TGCAGTGCTAGGAGGGATTTGGCCTACGAGCAGTACTTC.

CDR3 loop: CASRGEMISNQPQHF. The DNA for the CDR3 is TGTGCCAGCAGGGGGGAGATGATTAGCAATCAGCCCCAGCATTTT. This chain links TRBV2 with TRBJ1-5, with D possibly matching TRBD1 (5 bases). Germline assignment: CDR1 SNHLY and CDR2 FYNNEI. The CDR3 consists of 15 residues. V was pared by 6 bases and J by 0 bases, with 12 bases between. The full variable domain, completed using reference TRBV2 and TRBJ1-5, is EPEVTQTPSHQVTQMGQEVILRCVPISNHLYFYWYRQILGQKVEFLVSFYNNEISEKSEIFDDQFSVERPDGSNFTLKIRSTKLEDSAMYFCASRGEMISNQPQHFGDGTRLSIL.

This chain joins TRBV20-1 and TRBJ2-7; a possible D gene is TRBD2 (7 bases). The V gene lost 7 bases and the J gene lost 0 bases, with 13 bases spanning the gap. CDR1 is DFQATT and CDR2 is SNEGSKA in the germline V gene (reference sequence). CDR3 size: 13 residues. The CDR3 region has the DNA TGCAGTGGGGGGGGACACACCTCCTACGAGCAGTACTTC. It encodes CSGGGHTSYEQYF.

The J gene is TRBJ2-1, the V gene TRBV12-3 or TRBV12-4; 7 positions match TRBD2. The CDR3 length is 14 residues. Trimming removed 7 bases from V and 6 bases from J; junction bases left unmatched: 9. In DNA form, the CDR3 reads TGTGCCAGCAACCATCGGCGGGAGATCAATGAGCAGTTCTTC. Translated, it gives CASNHRREINEQFF.

The genes are TRBV29-1 and TRBJ2-1; D gene uncertain. The CDR3 covers 10 residues. Trimming shortened V by 5 bases and J by 5 bases, and 4 bases separated the two germline ends. Per germline, CDR1 SQVTM and CDR2 ANQGSEA. CDR3 coding DNA: TGCAGCGTTCGGGACAATGAGCAGTTCTTC. Translating gives CSVRDNEQFF.

As regards this clonotype: One end of the junction fails to match germline, which may point to a read error. The genes are TRBV11-2 and TRBJ1-4; 7 nucleotides align to TRBD1. The CDR3 length is 15 residues. Germline CDR1 SGHAT, CDR2 FQNNGV. In nucleotides, the CDR3 is TGTGCCAGCAGCTTATGGGGACAGCGGAGTGAAAAACCGTTTTTT. This translates into CASSLWGQRSEKPFF.